The 16 T cell receptor beta chains listed next were all sequenced from one sample in a study of cytomegalovirus exposure and HLA in healthy donors. The PCR ran on 60 Vbeta and 13 Jbeta primers. Assay used: immunoSEQ multiplex PCR; TCRdb lists only in-frame clones, some missing. The sample records around 97,000 clones, approximately 79% being singletons. Sequencing was done on a sample of PBMCs. These receptors were taken from a man aged 45-65 years in good health and CMV-seropositive.

The chain employs TRBV29-1 and TRBJ2-5, with 9 bases aligning to TRBD1. The germline V gene has CDR1 SQVTM and CDR2 ANQGSEA. The CDR3 sequence is 15 residues long. V gave up 6 bases and J gave up 5 bases; unmatched junction bases: 13. The CDR3 nucleotides read TGCAGCGTCGCCACCACAGGGGGCAGGAGTGAGACCCAGTACTTC. Translated, it gives CSVATTGGRSETQYF.

The chain uses TRBV11-2 and TRBJ2-1; 7 nucleotides line up with TRBD2. J was trimmed by 9 bases and V by 1 base; bases with no gene match: 3. The germline V gene encodes CDR1 SGHAT and CDR2 FQNNGV. This CDR3 contains 13 residues. CDR3 DNA: TGTGCCAGCAGCTTAGTATCTAGCGGTGAGCAGTTCTTC. Protein sequence: CASSLVSSGEQFF.

A few counts support this clone. The chain links TRBV28 to TRBJ1-4, with D perhaps matching TRBD1 (5 bases). Trimming left V 7 bases short and J 7 bases short, with 19 bases between. The V gene's germline CDR1 is MDHEN and CDR2 SYDVKM. This CDR3 comprises 15 residues. The CDR3 reads CASIRTGGNGEKLFF. CDR3 DNA: TGTGCCAGCATAAGAACCGGGGGAAACGGTGAAAAACTGTTTTTT.

The rearrangement links TRBV2 to TRBJ2-7; 11 bases map to TRBD2. Trimming removed 0 bases from V and 6 bases from J; junction bases left unmatched: 7. CDR3 length: 16 residues. The germline V gene has CDR1 SNHLY and CDR2 FYNNEI. DNA for the CDR3: TGTGCCAGCAGTGAAGCTATAGCGGGAGGGGTGTCCGAGCAGTACTTC. It is translated as CASSEAIAGGVSEQYF.

J is TRBJ2-5 and V is TRBV19; no reliable D call. Germline V CDR1 and CDR2: LNHDA, SQIVND (reference sequence). Trimming took 3 bases from V and 5 from J, leaving 7 bases between them. The CDR3 has 12 amino acids. The CDR3 region has the DNA TGTGCCAGTAGTATCTCTCCGGAGACCCAGTACTTC. It translates to CASSISPETQYF.

J is TRBJ1-1 and V is TRBV5-1; D perhaps matches TRBD1 (6 bases). The CDR3 spans 15 residues. Between the trimmed V and J ends, which lost 2 bases and 5 bases, there was a span of 16 bases. The germline gives CDR1 SGHRS, CDR2 YFSETQ. The CDR3 coding sequence is TGCGCCAGCAGCTTCGACGGGCCAGGGGATACTGAAGCTTTCTTT. This codes for CASSFDGPGDTEAFF.

This clone was seen a few times. V gene TRBV30 combines with J gene TRBJ2-3; D may be TRBD2 (7 bases). The CDR3 sequence is 13 residues long. V gave up 1 base and J gave up 6 bases, with 11 bases separating them. Germline V CDR1 and CDR2: GTSNPN, SVGIG (reference sequence). The CDR3 bases are TGTGCCTGGAGTGGGGGGGGCATTGATACGCAGTATTTT. The encoded protein is CAWSGGGIDTQYF.

V and J are TRBV13 and TRBJ1-1, with a possible D match to TRBD1 (6 bases). The CDR3 consists of 17 residues. The V end lost 5 bases, the J end lost 1 base, and 20 bases lay between the germline ends. The germline CDR1 and CDR2 sequences are PRHDT and FYEKMQ (reference sequence). The CDR3 sequence: CASSRLIAGVKNTEAFF. The CDR3 region has the DNA TGTGCCAGCAGCCGACTTATTGCAGGGGTAAAGAACACTGAAGCTTTCTTT.

This sequence joins TRBV2 and TRBJ1-4, with a possible D match to TRBD1 (6 bases). V shed 5 bases and J shed 7 bases, with 17 bases lying between them. The CDR3 has 15 amino acids. CDR1 SNHLY and CDR2 FYNNEI come from the germline V gene. The CDR3 protein is CASSYPEQGTEKLFF. The CDR3 bases are TGTGCCAGCAGTTATCCCGAACAGGGTACTGAAAAACTGTTTTTT.

This chain links TRBV4-2 with TRBJ1-3, with a weak D call TRBD1 (6 bases). This CDR3 contains 17 residues. The V end was cut by 4 bases, the J end by 0 bases, with 16 bases between. The germline V gene has CDR1 LGHNA and CDR2 YNFKEQ. DNA for the CDR3: TGTGCCAGCAGCCGAACCCTGACAGGCCTCTCTGGAAACACCATATATTTT. Its protein is CASSRTLTGLSGNTIYF.

V usage is TRBV11-2 and J usage is TRBJ2-5; possibly TRBD1 for D (7 bases). The CDR3 spans 17 residues. V was shortened by 4 bases and J by 5 bases, with 23 bases between the two germline ends. In germline, CDR1 is SGHAT, CDR2 FQNNGV. In DNA, the CDR3 is TGTGCCAGCAGCTCAGGGGGTGGGCAGGGGGGTAGGGAGACCCAGTACTTC. This gives the protein CASSSGGGQGGRETQYF.

The chain uses TRBV6-5 and TRBJ2-3; TRBD1 matches at 7 bases. From germline, CDR1 is MNHEY and CDR2 SVGAGI. The CDR3 contains 14 residues. Trimming removed 6 bases from V and 1 base from J; junction bases left unmatched: 4. CDR3 loop: CASSGGQGTDTQYF. For the CDR3, the DNA is TGTGCCAGCAGCGGCGGACAGGGCACAGATACGCAGTATTTT.

The V and J genes are TRBV1 and TRBJ2-1; TRBD2 reflects the table's D call only, with no check against the DNA. TRBV1 corresponds to a pseudogene. CDR3 length equals 16 residues. CDR3 in amino acids: CTSSQPSGLAMNEQFF. The CDR3 nucleotides are TGCACCAGCAGCCAACCCTCGGGACTAGCTATGAATGAGCAGTTCTTC.

The rearrangement links TRBV29-1 to TRBJ2-7, with 9 nucleotides matching TRBD2. CDR3 length: 14 residues. Germline V gene sequence: CDR1 SQVTM, CDR2 ANQGSEA. J gave up 2 bases and V 4 bases, and 6 bases lay outside the gene matches. CDR3 protein: CSVGGAGGPYEQYF. Here the CDR3 DNA reads TGCAGCGTTGGCGGGGCGGGAGGGCCCTACGAGCAGTACTTC.

The chain employs TRBV5-4 and TRBJ2-5; 7 nucleotides agree with TRBD2. The V and J ends lost 3 bases and 13 bases, in that order; junction bases with no gene match: 12. Germline V gene sequence: CDR1 SGHNT, CDR2 YYREEE (reference sequence). The CDR3 length is 13 residues. CDR3 nucleotides: TGTGCCAGCAGCTCCGGACTGGCGGGAGTCCCGTACTTC. This gives the protein CASSSGLAGVPYF.

The chain is built from TRBV19 and TRBJ1-4, with 10 bases matching TRBD1. V lost 9 bases to trimming and J lost 6 bases; unmatched junction nucleotides: 4. This CDR3 is built from 13 residues. In germline, CDR1 is LNHDA, CDR2 SQIVND (reference sequence). In DNA form, the CDR3 reads TGTGCCAGCGGACAGGGGGGGGATGAAAAACTGTTTTTT. Its protein product is CASGQGGDEKLFF.